Sequencing of this T cell receptor (beta chain) was carried out in a study of naive and memory T cell subsets (dated by TCRdb to about 2017). In terms of the full investigation: In the figure summarizing the skin biopsy and whole blood samples, 10 or so blood donors, 7 tuberculin skin test biopsies and 3 saline control biopsies were reported. PCR2 was typically performed as a SYBR Green qPCR that was stopped at a set threshold, although end-point PCR (around 6 cycles) could be used instead for low-input samples.

A robust, sensitive protocol for the amplification, sequencing and analysis of TCRs was described in the study, in which 3' ligation of a UMI-containing oligonucleotide to TCR cDNA was used. For whole blood analysis, under 3 ml of peripheral blood was collected from healthy adult volunteers into Tempus tubes, and RNA was extracted following the manufacturer's instructions. Total RNA was used without cell sorting and was treated with RQ1 DNase before reverse transcription, with a target input of 1 to 1000 ng. Skin biopsy and whole blood libraries were made to test pipeline robustness in samples where T cells form a minority population. This clonotype was observed a handful of times. The clone's antigen remains unknown. Base qualities are not at hand, and no much larger clone is one base apart. Results the study describes overall, beyond this receptor: The potential sensitivity of the RNA-based method to TCR transcript changes with T cell activation and differentiation was acknowledged.

The protocol used for the library was 5' RACE. The ligated cDNA was amplified in four rounds of PCR with nested alpha and beta constant region primers together with the SP2 primer. For the blood and skin samples, reverse transcription of TCR RNA was done with SuperScript IV along with alpha and beta constant region primers. An oligonucleotide carrying the Illumina SP2 primer and a UMI was ligated to the 3' end of the cDNA by means of T4 RNA ligase 1. The 12-nucleotide UMI consisted of two random hexamers with an eight-base spacer between the hexamers to prevent hairpin formation. From the second PCR onward, the TCR alpha and beta chain libraries were handled separately, and dual indexing was used for multiplexing. After pooling, the indexed libraries were analyzed by capillary electrophoresis and sequenced on either an Illumina MiSeq or NextSeq. PhiX DNA at roughly 5-8% was spiked into libraries to increase base diversity and improve cluster recognition. On the study's bioinformatics: Demultiplexor took UMIs from read 2, joined the UMIs to the TCR sequence from read 1, and separated reads according to sample indices. Decombinator identified V and J genes and V-J junctions and gave each TCR a five-part identifier that included V and J deletions. Collapsinator used UMIs to correct sequencing errors and PCR amplification heterogeneity, yielding UMI-based abundance per TCR. Identifiers were converted to nucleotide sequence by CDR3Translator and translated to amino acids, and CDR3 regions were extracted on the basis of terminal motifs. Error-corrected counts of alpha and beta TCRs from blood and skin were compared after being normalized to the amount of input RNA. The raw public reads went through TCRdb reprocessing: fastp at Q25, MiXCR clone calling, in-frame beta chains kept. When rows share a CDR3 protein, they turn into one entry using the most common DNA and genes. The V and J calls and clone size come from TCRdb's table, not from the authors' own analysis. The sample yields tens of thousands of distinct CDR3 sequences; about 7.2% were counted once. The biggest ten clones account for 8.5% to 10% of the sample.

This receptor was taken from a male donor in good health.

DNA sequence: TGTGCCAGCAGTCCGACGGGGGCCGGGTACCAAGAGACCCAGTACTTC. It translates as CASSPTGAGYQETQYF. The rearrangement combines TRBV6-5 with TRBJ2-5; the D gene could be TRBD1 or TRBD2, each one agreeing over 6 bases. The CDR3 numbers 16 residues from cysteine through phenylalanine. Here the CDR3 DNA is all that survives: 48 bases in frame from base 1. Looking up the germline V gene yields CDR1 MNHEY and CDR2 SVGAGI. V sheds 5 bases and J sheds 0 bases, leaving 16 bases between their ends.